Listed here are 17 T cell receptor beta chains from one sample, sequenced in a study of memory CD4+ T cells and cytomegalovirus serostatus. Single viable CD3+CD4+CD8-CD45RO+ cells were sorted as the memory CD4+ T cells. This table comes from immunoSEQ multiplex PCR, and its TCRdb copy is limited to in-frame clones, with some not included. The data contain about 29,000 clones, approximately 72% of them singletons. The sample taken for sequencing was memory CD4+ T cells from blood. The source is an adult in good health and CMV-seronegative.

This clone was found once. V and J are TRBV5-1 and TRBJ1-6, with D possibly TRBD1 on 5 matching bases. The CDR3 contains 17 residues. V was clipped by 0 bases and J by 9 bases, with 19 bases between them. The germline V gene encodes CDR1 SGHRS and CDR2 YFSETQ. CDR3 in DNA: TGCGCCAGCAGCTTGGGAGAGGGTGGCAGGGCTTTTTCACCCCTCCACTTT. Protein: CASSLGEGGRAFSPLHF.

This clone was counted only a few times. The chain couples TRBV2 to TRBJ1-2; 7 nucleotides line up with TRBD1. The CDR3 totals 15 residues. From germline, CDR1 is SNHLY and CDR2 FYNNEI. V lost 4 bases and J lost 3; bases outside the gene matches: 8. For the CDR3, the DNA is TGTGCCAGCAGTGGCCGACAGGGAAGGGACTATGGCTACACCTTC. Amino acids: CASSGRQGRDYGYTF.

The chain has TRBV9 and TRBJ1-4, with 10 bases lining up with TRBD1. The CDR3 length is 17 residues. CDR1 and CDR2 from the germline V gene are SGDLS and YYNGEE. V lost 3 bases to trimming and J lost 7 bases; unmatched junction nucleotides: 12. The CDR3 coding sequence is TGTGCCAGCAGCGCATTAATAACGACAGGGGGCCGTGAAAAACTGTTTTTT. This translates into CASSALITTGGREKLFF.

V usage is TRBV5-1 and J usage is TRBJ2-7, with unresolved D. The CDR3 sequence is 12 residues long. Per germline, CDR1 SGHRS and CDR2 YFSETQ. V dropped 3 bases and J dropped 4 bases, with 8 bases sitting between them. The CDR3 DNA sequence: TGCGCCAGCAGCTCCCACTCATACGAGCAGTACTTC. It is translated as CASSSHSYEQYF. The full variable domain, its missing parts supplied by reference TRBV5-1 and TRBJ2-7, is KAGVTQTPRYLIKTRGQQVTLSCSPISGHRSVSWYQQTPGQGLQFLFEYFSETQRNKGNFPGRFSGRQFSNSRSEMNVSTLELGDSALYLCASSSHSYEQYFGPGTRLTVT.

V and J are TRBV19 and TRBJ1-2; TRBD1 matches 7 bases. CDR1 and CDR2 from the germline V gene are LNHDA and SQIVND (reference sequence). Trimming took 4 bases from V and 5 from J; bases not matched to a gene: 13. This CDR3 is built from 16 residues. CDR3 residues: CASSTLPTGPRYGYTF. The CDR3 nucleotides are TGTGCCAGTAGTACACTCCCGACAGGGCCGCGGTATGGCTACACCTTC.

The J gene is TRBJ2-1, the V gene TRBV27; TRBD2 matches at 10 bases. Germline V gene sequence: CDR1 MNHEY, CDR2 SMNVEV (reference sequence). V lost 10 bases, J lost 8 bases, and 8 bases stayed unmatched. The CDR3 contains 13 residues. CDR3 nucleotide sequence: TGTGCCACCCAGCGGGGGGGCTTGGATGAGCAGTTCTTC. Its protein product is CATQRGGLDEQFF.

The chain joins TRBV5-6 to TRBJ2-1, with D uncertain. V was pared by 0 bases and J by 1 base, with 11 bases between. The CDR3 spans 16 residues. In germline, CDR1 is SGHDT, CDR2 YYEEEE. CDR3 loop: CASSLASQGSYNEQFF. Written as DNA, the CDR3 is TGTGCCAGCAGCTTGGCGAGTCAAGGATCCTACAATGAGCAGTTCTTC.

The chain combines TRBV18 with TRBJ1-3; D is uncertain. Trimming stripped 0 bases from V and 4 bases from J, with 10 bases between. The CDR3 has 15 amino acids. Germline V gives CDR1 KGHSH, CDR2 LQKENI. The CDR3 coding sequence is TGTGCCAGCTCACCACCGAATCTTAGGGGAAACACCATATATTTT. This gives the protein CASSPPNLRGNTIYF. Filled out from reference TRBV18 and TRBJ1-3, the complete variable domain reads NAGVMQNPRHLVRRRGQEARLRCSPMKGHSHVYWYRQLPEEGLKFMVYLQKENIIDESGMPKERFSAEFPKEGPSILRIQQVVRGDSAAYFCASSPPNLRGNTIYFGEGSWLTVV.

The gene calls are TRBV6-5 and TRBJ1-1; D call uncertain. The V gene lost 2 bases and the J gene lost 3 bases, with 7 bases spanning the gap. The CDR3 consists of 13 residues. Germline CDR1 and CDR2: MNHEY and SVGAGI. CDR3 bases: TGTGCCAGCAGTTACCTCCAACACACTGAAGCTTTCTTT. Translation gives CASSYLQHTEAFF.

V is TRBV11-2 and J is TRBJ1-2; possible D gene TRBD1, 6 bases. V lost 5 bases, J lost 7 bases, and 11 bases lay in between. Looked up from germline, CDR1 is SGHAT and CDR2 is FQNNGV. The CDR3 spans 12 residues. Here the CDR3 reads CASSRDRSGYTF. The DNA for the CDR3 is TGTGCCAGCAGCCGAGACAGGTCTGGCTACACCTTC.

V is TRBV4-1 and J is TRBJ2-6, with D perhaps given as TRBD1 or TRBD2 (5 bases each). The germline V gene encodes CDR1 MGHRA and CDR2 YSYEKL. The V gene lost 1 base and the J gene lost 2 bases, with 9 bases spanning the gap. The CDR3 has 16 residues. This chain's CDR3 is CASSQGRGAGANVLTF. The CDR3 DNA reads as TGCGCCAGCAGCCAAGGCCGAGGGGCTGGGGCCAACGTCCTGACTTTC.

V is TRBV5-6 and J is TRBJ1-1; the D gene is possibly TRBD1 (6 bases). This CDR3 region has 13 residues. The germline CDR1 and CDR2 sequences are SGHDT and YYEEEE. Between the trimmed V and J ends, which lost 0 bases and 8 bases, there was a span of 11 bases. Here the CDR3 reads CASSLVEGTEAFF. The CDR3 region has the DNA TGTGCCAGCAGCTTGGTAGAGGGGACAGAAGCTTTCTTT.

This clone was picked up a small number of times. The CDR3 loop is CASSGAASPLHF. CDR3 in DNA: TGTGCCAGCTCGGGGGCTGCCTCACCCCTCCACTTT. The chain is built from TRBV6-5 and TRBJ1-6; D might be TRBD1 (6 bases). V lost 8 bases and J lost 10, with 12 bases in between. The CDR3 has 12 residues. The germline gives CDR1 MNHEY, CDR2 SVGAGI.

The table lists this clone with a few counts. This chain links TRBV12-5 with TRBJ2-3; D is perhaps TRBD1 or TRBD2 (5 bases each). The CDR3 runs to 14 residues. Trimming removed 4 bases at V and 0 bases at J, with 8 bases between. CDR1 is LGHNT and CDR2 is FRNRAP in the germline V gene. The CDR3 DNA reads TGTGCTAGTGGTTCGAGGGACAGCACAGATACGCAGTATTTT. Translated, it gives CASGSRDSTDTQYF.

The V and J genes are TRBV6-1 and TRBJ1-1; possible D gene TRBD1, 5 bases. Germline CDR1 is MNHNS and CDR2 is SASEGT. This CDR3 comprises 15 residues. Trimming stripped 6 bases from V and 2 bases from J, with 16 bases between. The CDR3 DNA sequence: TGTGCCAGCAGGCCTCCCGGGACGGCCAACACTGAAGCTTTCTTT. Translation gives CASRPPGTANTEAFF.

The genes are TRBV18 and TRBJ2-5; 10 bases agree with TRBD2. The CDR3 is 17 residues long. V shed 5 bases, J shed 2 bases, and the junction held 11 bases outside the gene matches. In germline, CDR1 is KGHSH, CDR2 LQKENI. The DNA for the CDR3 is TGTGCCAGCTCAAAACCGGGACTAGCGACACGTCAAGAGACCCAGTACTTC. Amino acids: CASSKPGLATRQETQYF.

The V call is TRBV6-1, the J call TRBJ2-7, with TRBD1 identical over 9 bases. The CDR3 consists of 14 residues. The trim removed 10 bases at V and 2 bases at J, leaving 9 bases unmatched. Germline values: CDR1 MNHNS, CDR2 SASEGT. CDR3 amino acids: CATTKGQGTYEQYF. In DNA form, the CDR3 reads TGTGCCACCACCAAGGGACAGGGAACCTACGAGCAGTACTTC.